The 9 T cell receptor beta chains in this list originate from one sample, sequenced in a study of cytomegalovirus exposure and HLA in healthy donors (dated by TCRdb to about 2017). The library was built by means of the immunoSEQ multiplex PCR assay. The multiplex PCR relied on a mix of 60 forward primers for TCR Vbeta segments and 13 reverse primers for TCR Jbeta segments. In TCRdb, the immuneACCESS table is reduced to in-frame sequences with V and J assigned. These tables do not hold every clone; where another copy was compared, an unresolved V gene accounts for under half, and the others remain unexplained. Present in this sample are over 100,000 clones, approximately 79% of which were seen just once. Jointly, the top ten make up 4.5% to 7% of the sample. Sequencing used PBMCs. Receptors were obtained from a man in his sixties in good health and CMV-seropositive.

V is TRBV5-1 and J is TRBJ1-1; D not resolved. The V end lost 0 bases, the J end lost 4 bases, and 10 bases lay between the germline ends. Germline V gene sequence: CDR1 SGHRS, CDR2 YFSETQ. CDR3 length equals 14 residues. CDR3 region: CASSLGRMSTEAFF. DNA of the CDR3: TGCGCCAGCAGCTTGGGGAGGATGAGCACTGAAGCTTTCTTT.

The V and J genes are TRBV4-1 and TRBJ2-5; 7 bases match TRBD2. Germline V lookup: CDR1 MGHRA, CDR2 YSYEKL. The CDR3 length is 14 residues. J was trimmed by 3 bases and V by 2 bases; bases with no gene match: 3. This CDR3 reads CASSQLLAKETQYF. The DNA for the CDR3 is TGCGCCAGCAGCCAATTACTAGCGAAAGAGACCCAGTACTTC.

This clone was found once. V is TRBV4-1 and J is TRBJ1-1, with D maybe TRBD1 (6 bases). Germline assignment: CDR1 MGHRA and CDR2 YSYEKL. V was cut by 2 bases and J by 6 bases, with 16 bases left in between. The CDR3 consists of 15 residues. The CDR3 is CASSQPTTGSPEAFF. DNA of the CDR3: TGCGCCAGCAGCCAACCTACGACAGGTAGCCCTGAAGCTTTCTTT.

This clone was recorded a few times. The V gene is TRBV12-2, the J gene TRBJ2-7; the D call in the table, TRBD1, was not verified against the DNA. TRBV12-2 is classified as a pseudogene. There are 14 residues in the CDR3. The CDR3 spells CASRPADTTHEQYF. Written as DNA, the CDR3 is TGTGCAAGTCGCCCGGCGGACACCACCCACGAGCAGTACTTC.

This clone has ten or more counts. V usage is TRBV6-1 and J usage is TRBJ1-1; D might be TRBD1 (5 bases). Trimming shortened V by 7 bases and J by 6 bases, and 18 bases separated the two germline ends. The CDR3 extends over 14 amino acids. Germline V gives CDR1 MNHNS, CDR2 SASEGT. The DNA of the CDR3 is TGTGCCAGCATTCTACAGGAAATCAGCGCTGAAGCTTTCTTT. Translation: CASILQEISAEAFF.

The sample holds a few counts of this clone. This chain joins TRBV5-1 and TRBJ1-1; D is ambiguous. Germline V gives CDR1 SGHRS, CDR2 YFSETQ. V was shortened by 3 bases and J by 1 base, with 16 bases between the two germline ends. This CDR3 comprises 16 residues. CDR3 residues: CASSSFGEAQNTEAFF. The CDR3 nucleotides are TGCGCCAGCAGCTCTTTCGGAGAGGCCCAGAACACTGAAGCTTTCTTT.

The chain joins TRBV28 to TRBJ1-6, with D tentatively TRBD1 (5 bases). The V end lost 8 bases, the J end lost 1 base, and 15 bases lay between the germline ends. The CDR3 covers 16 residues. The germline V gene encodes CDR1 MDHEN and CDR2 SYDVKM. The CDR3 coding sequence is TGTGCCAGCGTTGGGGGGGGGTGGTCCTATAATTCACCCCTCCACTTT. It encodes CASVGGGWSYNSPLHF.

This clone was observed a single time. This sample includes further DNA sequences coding for the same CDR3. The chain has TRBV6-1 and TRBJ1-1; D is undetermined. From germline, CDR1 is MNHNS and CDR2 SASEGT. The CDR3 is 10 amino acids. V was pared by 8 bases and J by 12 bases, with 13 bases between. The CDR3 DNA follows: TGTGCCAGCGAGGCAGTGAGACCTTTCTTT. Translated, it gives CASEAVRPFF.

The chain recombines TRBV5-1 with TRBJ2-5, with 9 bases aligning to TRBD1. J gave up 2 bases and V 4 bases, and 3 bases lay outside the gene matches. The CDR3 extends over 14 amino acids. The V gene's germline CDR1 is SGHRS and CDR2 YFSETQ. CDR3 residues: CASSMTGGQETQYF. The CDR3, as DNA: TGCGCCAGCAGCATGACAGGGGGTCAAGAGACCCAGTACTTC.